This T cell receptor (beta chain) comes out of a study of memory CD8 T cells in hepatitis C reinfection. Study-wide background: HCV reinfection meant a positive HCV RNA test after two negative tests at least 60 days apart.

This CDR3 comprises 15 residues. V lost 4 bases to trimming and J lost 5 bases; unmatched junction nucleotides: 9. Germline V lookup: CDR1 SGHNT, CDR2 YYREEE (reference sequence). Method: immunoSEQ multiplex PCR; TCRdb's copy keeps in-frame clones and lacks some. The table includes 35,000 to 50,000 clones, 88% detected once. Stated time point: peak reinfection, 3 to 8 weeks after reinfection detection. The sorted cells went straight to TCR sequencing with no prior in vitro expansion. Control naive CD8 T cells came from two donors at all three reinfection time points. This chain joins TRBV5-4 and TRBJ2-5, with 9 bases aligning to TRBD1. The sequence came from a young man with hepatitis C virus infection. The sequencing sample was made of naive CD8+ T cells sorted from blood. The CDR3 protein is CASSTEQGAGETQYF. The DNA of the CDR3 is TGTGCCAGCAGCACAGAACAGGGGGCGGGGGAGACCCAGTACTTC.